The 25 T cell receptor beta chains reported below all come from one sample, sequenced in a study of blood T cell repertoires in COVID-19. Profiled with immunoSEQ multiplex PCR; TCRdb holds only in-frame clones, not every one. The sample carries 250,000 to 300,000 clones, approximately 86% recorded once. Sample: peripheral blood. Receptors originate from a young man with active or convalescent COVID-19.

The V call is TRBV20-1, the J call TRBJ1-2; no clear D. Trimming removed 5 bases at V and 9 bases at J, with 10 bases between. The germline CDR1 and CDR2 sequences are DFQATT and SNEGSKA (reference sequence). The length of the CDR3 is 10 residues. The CDR3 DNA reads TGCAGTGCTCCCGGAGGGCGCTACACCTTC. Its protein product is CSAPGGRYTF.

The J gene is TRBJ1-3, the V gene TRBV30, with D possibly being TRBD1 (5 bases). The V gene's germline CDR1 is GTSNPN and CDR2 SVGIG (reference sequence). This CDR3 has 14 amino acids. V lost 5 bases and J lost 0, with 11 bases in between. CDR3 sequence reads: CAWGATVSGNTIYF. CDR3 in DNA: TGTGCCTGGGGGGCGACAGTCTCTGGAAACACCATATATTTT.

This clone appeared many times. The V call is TRBV6-4, the J call TRBJ2-3; TRBD1 agrees at 10 bases. This CDR3 comprises 14 residues. From germline, CDR1 is MRHNA and CDR2 SNTAGT. The trim removed 10 bases at V and 1 base at J, leaving 5 bases unmatched. The CDR3 region is CATSGTGGTDTQYF. In nucleotides, the CDR3 is TGTGCCACCAGCGGGACAGGGGGCACAGATACGCAGTATTTT.

V gene TRBV7-2 combines with J gene TRBJ2-3; D is undetermined. CDR1 SGHTA and CDR2 FQGNSA come from the germline V gene. The CDR3 spans 11 residues. V dropped 5 bases and J dropped 6 bases, with 6 bases sitting between them. CDR3: CASSHSDTQYF. The CDR3 nucleotides are TGTGCCAGCAGCCACTCGGATACGCAGTATTTT.

The chain links TRBV9 to TRBJ2-7; TRBD1 matches 9 bases. CDR3 length: 14 amino acids. In germline, CDR1 is SGDLS, CDR2 YYNGEE. Unmatched junction bases numbered 4, after V lost 3 bases and J lost 3 bases. CDR3 in amino acids: CASSDTGQGYEQYF. In nucleotides, the CDR3 is TGTGCCAGCAGCGACACGGGACAGGGCTACGAGCAGTACTTC.

The chain couples TRBV4-3 to TRBJ1-1; D unresolved. This CDR3 comprises 15 residues. Germline V gives CDR1 LGHNA, CDR2 YSLEER. Trimming stripped 0 bases from V and 3 bases from J, with 11 bases between. The CDR3 coding sequence is TGCGCCAGCAGCCAAGATACAGTCATCTACACTGAAGCTTTCTTT. It codes for CASSQDTVIYTEAFF.

This clone has only one observation. This chain joins TRBV9 and TRBJ1-2; 8 bases are shared with TRBD1. The ends lost 0 bases at V and 4 bases at J; junction bases unmatched: 5. Per the germline V gene, CDR1 is SGDLS and CDR2 is YYNGEE. The CDR3 is 15 residues long. CDR3 amino acids: CASSVDGQGPYGYTF. The CDR3 DNA is TGTGCCAGCAGCGTAGACGGACAGGGCCCCTATGGCTACACCTTC. Full variable domain (rest looked up from reference TRBV9 and TRBJ1-2): DSGVTQTPKHLITATGQRVTLRCSPRSGDLSVYWYQQSLDQGLQFLIQYYNGEERAKGNILERFSAQQFPDLHSELNLSSLELGDSALYFCASSVDGQGPYGYTFGSGTRLTVV.

J is TRBJ2-1 and V is TRBV29-1, with a tentative D call TRBD2 (5 bases). The CDR3 runs 14 residues. V dropped 3 bases and J dropped 7 bases, with 16 bases sitting between them. Germline lookup yields CDR1 SQVTM and CDR2 ANQGSEA. CDR3 DNA: TGCAGCGTTGATGTTCGGAACGGGGAGAATGAGCAGTTCTTC. This translates into CSVDVRNGENEQFF.

V gene TRBV4-1 combines with J gene TRBJ2-3; 9 bases align to TRBD1. There are 18 residues in the CDR3. Germline-derived CDR1 and CDR2 are MGHRA and YSYEKL. V lost 0 bases, J lost 7 bases, and 14 bases stayed unmatched. CDR3 coding DNA: TGCGCCAGCAGCCAAGATGAGTACGGGACAGGGAAGATGAATACGCAGTATTTT. Its translation is CASSQDEYGTGKMNTQYF.

The rearrangement links TRBV5-1 to TRBJ1-4; perhaps TRBD1 as D (5 bases). CDR1 SGHRS and CDR2 YFSETQ come from the germline V gene. V was cut by 8 bases and J by 0 bases, with 14 bases left in between. This CDR3 region has 15 residues. The CDR3 nucleotides are TGCGCCAGTTCTCACAGGCTTGCAACTAATGAAAAACTGTTTTTT. This sequence encodes CASSHRLATNEKLFF.

The gene calls are TRBV9 and TRBJ2-3; weak D call: TRBD2 (6 bases). The CDR3 spans 17 residues. CDR1 and CDR2 (germline): SGDLS, YYNGEE. V was trimmed by 4 bases and J by 0 bases, leaving 18 bases between them. The CDR3 nucleotides read TGTGCCAGCAGCACAGCTTCGGGAGCGGCTAGCACAGATACGCAGTATTTT. Protein: CASSTASGAASTDTQYF.

This clone appeared a few times. This sequence joins TRBV12-5 and TRBJ2-1; D gene unclear. Germline lookup yields CDR1 LGHNT and CDR2 FRNRAP. This CDR3 spans 12 amino acids. The germline V and J ends were trimmed by 2 bases and 5 bases, with 4 bases remaining between them. CDR3 sequence (DNA): TGTGCTAGTGGTTTGTTCGACAATGAGCAGTTCTTC. It codes for CASGLFDNEQFF.

This chain uses TRBV4-2 with TRBJ1-2; D gene ambiguous. The CDR3 totals 16 residues. The V end lost 0 bases, the J end lost 4 bases, and 15 bases lay between the germline ends. Looked up from germline, CDR1 is LGHNA and CDR2 is YNFKEQ. The CDR3 spells CASSQDGSGLLYGYTF. In nucleotides, the CDR3 is TGTGCCAGCAGCCAAGACGGGAGCGGCTTACTCTATGGCTACACCTTC.

V gene TRBV29-1 combines with J gene TRBJ2-1; TRBD2 matches 9 bases. This CDR3 is 14 amino acids long. J lost 3 bases, V lost 7 bases, and 7 bases had no gene match. The V gene's germline CDR1 is SQVTM and CDR2 ANQGSEA. The CDR3 loop reads CSERSGGLYNEQFF. The CDR3 DNA is TGCAGCGAGAGAAGCGGGGGGCTCTACAATGAGCAGTTCTTC.

The chain combines TRBV7-9 with TRBJ2-7; D unclear. Germline CDR1 and CDR2: SEHNR and FQNEAQ (reference sequence). V was trimmed by 5 bases and J by 3 bases, leaving 14 bases between them. CDR3 length equals 14 residues. In DNA form, the CDR3 reads TGTGCCAGCAGCCCAACCTCCGGCGGCTACGAGCAGTACTTC. Its protein is CASSPTSGGYEQYF.

The V gene is TRBV30, the J gene TRBJ1-4; D is possibly TRBD1 (5 bases). The CDR3 loop spans 14 amino acids. Germline lookup yields CDR1 GTSNPN and CDR2 SVGIG (reference sequence). V was trimmed by 4 bases and J by 13 bases, leaving 22 bases between them. In DNA form, the CDR3 reads TGTGCCTGGAACGGGTGTCAGGGCCTTAGGGGACTGTTTTTT. Translated: CAWNGCQGLRGLFF. Looking up the rest from reference TRBV30 and TRBJ1-4 gives the full variable domain: SQTIHQWPATLVQPVGSPLSLECTVEGTSNPNLYWYRQAAGRGLQLLFYSVGIGQISSEVPQNLSASRPQDRQFILSSKKLLLSDSGFYLCAWNGCQGLRGLFFGSGTQLSVL.

V and J are TRBV9 and TRBJ2-3; D is uncertain. This CDR3 contains 14 residues. Germline CDR1 and CDR2: SGDLS and YYNGEE. V was cut by 5 bases and J by 0 bases, with 10 bases left in between. The CDR3 loop reads CASSVRQSTDTQYF. The CDR3 nucleotides read TGTGCCAGCAGTGTTAGACAAAGCACAGATACGCAGTATTTT.

CDR3 in amino acids: CASSFLVLASTDTQYF. CDR3 DNA: TGTGCCAGCAGTTTTTTGGTTCTAGCAAGCACAGATACGCAGTATTTT. This chain links TRBV27 with TRBJ2-3; the D gene is possibly TRBD2 (5 bases). V lost 3 bases and J 0 bases, leaving 13 bases between the germline ends. Germline CDR1 MNHEY, CDR2 SMNVEV (reference sequence). The CDR3 length is 16 residues.

This clone has just one count. The gene calls are TRBV19 and TRBJ2-4, with 7 bases aligning to TRBD1. Germline V gives CDR1 LNHDA, CDR2 SQIVND (reference sequence). V shed 5 bases and J 2 bases; nucleotides not matched to a gene: 6. CDR3 length equals 15 residues. The CDR3 loop is CASSPQGISKNIQYF. The CDR3 DNA sequence: TGTGCCAGTAGTCCACAGGGGATATCCAAAAACATTCAGTACTTC.

The rearrangement links TRBV7-9 to TRBJ2-2, with TRBD2 matching over 7 bases. Germline V gene lookup returns CDR1 SEHNR and CDR2 FQNEAQ (reference sequence). The CDR3 has 15 amino acids. V shed 10 bases and J 3 bases; nucleotides not matched to a gene: 11. CDR3 nucleotides: TGTGCCATCGGTCGAGCGGGGTTAGACACCGGGGAGCTGTTTTTT. Its protein product is CAIGRAGLDTGELFF. Combining the CDR3 with reference TRBV7-9 and TRBJ2-2 gives the whole variable domain DTGVSQNPRHKITKRGQNVTFRCDPISEHNRLYWYRQTLGQGPEFLTYFQNEAQLEKSRLLSDRFSAERPKGSFSTLEIQRTEQGDSAMYLCAIGRAGLDTGELFFGEGSRLTVL.

V and J are TRBV7-2 and TRBJ2-7, with a possible D match to TRBD1 (7 bases). Germline assignment: CDR1 SGHTA and CDR2 FQGNSA. The germline V and J ends were trimmed by 1 base and 9 bases, with 19 bases remaining between them. CDR3 size: 15 residues. The CDR3 nucleotides read TGTGCCAGCAGCTTAGACCTCTGGAGGGGGCGCGCGCAGTACTTC. This translates into CASSLDLWRGRAQYF.

This chain joins TRBV2 and TRBJ1-1; D is perhaps TRBD1 (6 bases). This CDR3 is 15 amino acids long. CDR1 and CDR2 (germline): SNHLY, FYNNEI. The V and J ends lost 6 bases and 2 bases respectively, with 16 bases between them. The chain's CDR3 is CASRPGQRINTEAFF. CDR3 coding DNA: TGTGCCAGCAGGCCTGGACAGCGGATAAACACTGAAGCTTTCTTT.

The chain employs TRBV6-5 and TRBJ1-2, with TRBD1 identical over 7 bases. Germline lookup yields CDR1 MNHEY and CDR2 SVGAGI. The V gene end was trimmed by 6 bases and the J gene end by 8 bases; junction bases not matched to a gene: 12. CDR3 length: 14 residues. The DNA for the CDR3 is TGTGCCAGCAGCCGCGACAGGGAGCCTAGCGGCTACACCTTC. Translated: CASSRDREPSGYTF.

The rearrangement links TRBV4-3 to TRBJ1-1, with D maybe TRBD1 (5 bases). This CDR3 contains 16 residues. V was shortened by 4 bases and J by 3 bases, with 18 bases between the two germline ends. Per germline, CDR1 LGHNA and CDR2 YSLEER. Here the CDR3 DNA reads TGCGCCAGCAGCCGGGGGACGGGAGTCGGGCACACTGAAGCTTTCTTT. It codes for CASSRGTGVGHTEAFF.

The chain has TRBV11-3 and TRBJ2-5; TRBD2 agrees at 7 bases. The CDR3 spans 15 residues. The V gene end was trimmed by 1 base and the J gene end by 5 bases; junction bases not matched to a gene: 7. CDR1 is SGHNT, CDR2 YENEEA, per germline. The CDR3 protein is CASSLGRGEWETQYF. The CDR3 DNA reads as TGTGCCAGCAGCTTAGGCCGGGGGGAATGGGAGACCCAGTACTTC.